This TCR beta chain was profiled in a study of siplizumab effects on memory and regulatory T cells. This clone has ten or more counts. Clones were read by immunoSEQ multiplex PCR, and TCRdb kept only the in-frame ones, dropping some. The sample contains around 78,000 clones, under 95% of which appear only once. CDR1 and CDR2 from the germline V gene are ENHRY and SYGVKD. Between the trimmed V and J ends, which lost 0 bases and 0 bases, there was a span of 8 bases. There are 16 residues in the CDR3. This sequence originates from a human donor in good health. The chain links TRBV10-3 to TRBJ2-2, with D unresolved. The sequencing sample was made of CD8+ T cells sorted from blood. CDR3 bases: TGTGCCATCAGTGAGTCCAAGCCTCCGAACACCGGGGAGCTGTTTTTT. Translating it yields CAISESKPPNTGELFF.